This T cell receptor beta chain was documented in a study of cytomegalovirus exposure and HLA in healthy donors. Donors consisted of healthy bone marrow donors. Note on this clone: What it binds is unknown.

Study-level findings and limits: The study listed 150 to 200 cytomegalovirus-associated TCR beta chains. Most TCR beta V segments were productive about 87% or about 30% of the time in an earlier analysis.

PCR involved 60 Vbeta and 13 Jbeta primers. The data were produced by immunoSEQ multiplex PCR, yet TCRdb's version contains in-frame clones alone and is incomplete. The sample lists under 200,000 clones; around 77% were seen once. The sequence derives from a man in his thirties or forties in good health and CMV-seronegative. Sequencing input: PBMCs.

The CDR3 bases are TGTGCCAGCAGCTTAGCCACGACTAGCGGGAGATTCAGGGAGCAGTTCTTC. It encodes CASSLATTSGRFREQFF. This chain connects TRBV11-1 to TRBJ2-1, with 12 bases that match TRBD2. The CDR3 contains 17 residues. The V gene's germline CDR1 is SGHAT and CDR2 FQDESV (reference sequence). The ends lost 0 bases at V and 10 bases at J; junction bases unmatched: 10.